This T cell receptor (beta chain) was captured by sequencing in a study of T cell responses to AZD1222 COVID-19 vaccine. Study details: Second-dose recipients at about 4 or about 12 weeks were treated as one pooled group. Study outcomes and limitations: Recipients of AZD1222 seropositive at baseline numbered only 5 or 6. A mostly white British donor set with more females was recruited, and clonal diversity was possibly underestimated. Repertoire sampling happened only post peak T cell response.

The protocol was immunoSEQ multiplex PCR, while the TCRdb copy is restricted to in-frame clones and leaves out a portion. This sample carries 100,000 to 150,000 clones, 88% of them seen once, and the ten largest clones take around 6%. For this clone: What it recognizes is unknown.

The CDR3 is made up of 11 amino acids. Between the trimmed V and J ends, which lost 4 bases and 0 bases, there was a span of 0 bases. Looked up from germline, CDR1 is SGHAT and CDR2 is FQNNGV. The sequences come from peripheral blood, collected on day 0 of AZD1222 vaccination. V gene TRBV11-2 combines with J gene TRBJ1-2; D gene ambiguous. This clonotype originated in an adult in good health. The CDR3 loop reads CASSSNYGYTF. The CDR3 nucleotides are TGTGCCAGCAGCTCTAACTATGGCTACACCTTC.